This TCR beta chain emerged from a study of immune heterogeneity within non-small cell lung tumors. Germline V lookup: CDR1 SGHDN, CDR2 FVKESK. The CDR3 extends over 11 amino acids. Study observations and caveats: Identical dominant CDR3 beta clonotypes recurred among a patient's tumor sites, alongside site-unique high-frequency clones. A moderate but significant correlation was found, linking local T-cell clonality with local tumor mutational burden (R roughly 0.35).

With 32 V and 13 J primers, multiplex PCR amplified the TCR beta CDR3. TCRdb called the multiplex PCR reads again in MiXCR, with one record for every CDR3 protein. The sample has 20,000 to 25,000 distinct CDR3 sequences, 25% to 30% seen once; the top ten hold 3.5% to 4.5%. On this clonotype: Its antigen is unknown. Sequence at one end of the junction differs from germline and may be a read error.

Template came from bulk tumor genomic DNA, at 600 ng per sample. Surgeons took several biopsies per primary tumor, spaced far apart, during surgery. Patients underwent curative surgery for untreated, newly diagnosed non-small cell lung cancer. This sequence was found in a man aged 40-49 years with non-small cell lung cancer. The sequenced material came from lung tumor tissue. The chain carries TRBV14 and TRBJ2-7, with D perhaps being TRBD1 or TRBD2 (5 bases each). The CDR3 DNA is TGTGCCAGCAGCCATTGGGACGGAATAGGGTTC. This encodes CASSHWDGIGF.